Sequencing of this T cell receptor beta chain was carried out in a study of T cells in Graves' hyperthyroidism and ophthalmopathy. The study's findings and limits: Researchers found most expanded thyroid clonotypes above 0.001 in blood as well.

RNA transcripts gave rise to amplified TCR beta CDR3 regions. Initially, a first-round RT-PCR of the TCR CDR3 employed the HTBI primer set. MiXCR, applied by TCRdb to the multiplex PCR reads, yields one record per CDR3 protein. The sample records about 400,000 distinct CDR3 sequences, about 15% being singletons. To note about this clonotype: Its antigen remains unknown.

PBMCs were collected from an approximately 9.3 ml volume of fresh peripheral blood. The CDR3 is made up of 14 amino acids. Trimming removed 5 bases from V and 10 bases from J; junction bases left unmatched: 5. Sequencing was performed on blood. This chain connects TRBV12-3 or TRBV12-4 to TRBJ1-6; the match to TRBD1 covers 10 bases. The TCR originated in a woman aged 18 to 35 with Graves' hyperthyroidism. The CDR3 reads CASSQGQGKSPLHF. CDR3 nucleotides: TGTGCCAGCAGTCAGGGACAGGGGAAATCACCCCTCCACTTT.